The 3 T cell receptor beta chains reported below all come from one sample, sequenced in a study of shared clonotypes between healthy human individuals. Produced via immunoSEQ multiplex PCR; TCRdb's table is partial and in-frame only. The data show fewer than 1 million clones, with approximately 96% seen just once and less than 0.25% held by the top ten. Cells designated naive CD8 were CD45RO-negative and were positively selected for CCR7, with terminally differentiated effector memory CD45RA+ cells excluded. The sequenced sample was naive CD8+ T cells sorted from blood. The receptors stem from a young man in good health.

The chain joins TRBV2 to TRBJ1-2, with D maybe TRBD1 (5 bases). This CDR3 is 16 amino acids long. V lost 6 bases and J 2 bases, leaving 19 bases between the germline ends. Germline V CDR1 and CDR2: SNHLY, FYNNEI. In nucleotides, the CDR3 is TGTGCCAGCAGGATCGGGGAGGGACGTTTAAACTATGGCTACACCTTC. Translated: CASRIGEGRLNYGYTF.

The chain joins TRBV7-9 to TRBJ2-2; D might be TRBD2 (6 bases). Looked up from germline, CDR1 is SEHNR and CDR2 is FQNEAQ (reference sequence). The CDR3 runs to 16 residues. V was cut by 8 bases and J by 4 bases, with 20 bases left in between. The CDR3 region is CASLLLWEAPTGELFF. CDR3 nucleotides: TGTGCCAGCCTTCTTTTGTGGGAGGCGCCCACCGGGGAGCTGTTTTTT.

The chain couples TRBV29-1 to TRBJ2-7; D is undetermined. Looked up from germline, CDR1 is SQVTM and CDR2 is ANQGSEA. V lost 1 base to trimming and J lost 2 bases, with 6 bases between them. CDR3 length equals 12 residues. The CDR3 spells CSVEGKAYEQYF. The CDR3 bases are TGCAGCGTTGAAGGGAAAGCCTACGAGCAGTACTTC.